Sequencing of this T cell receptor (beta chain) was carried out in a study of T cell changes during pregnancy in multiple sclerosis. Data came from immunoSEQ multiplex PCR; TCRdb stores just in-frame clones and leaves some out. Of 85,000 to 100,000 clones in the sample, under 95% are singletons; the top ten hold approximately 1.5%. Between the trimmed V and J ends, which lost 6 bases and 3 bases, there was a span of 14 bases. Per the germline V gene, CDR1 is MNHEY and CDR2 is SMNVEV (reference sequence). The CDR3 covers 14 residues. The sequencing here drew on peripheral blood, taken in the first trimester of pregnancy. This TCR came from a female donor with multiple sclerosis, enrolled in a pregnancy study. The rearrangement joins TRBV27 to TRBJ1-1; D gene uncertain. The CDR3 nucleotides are TGTGCCAGCAGAAGTTCCGGGAGCTACACTGAAGCTTTCTTT. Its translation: CASRSSGSYTEAFF.